This T cell receptor beta chain appears in the sequencing data of a study of CD8 T cells in Susac syndrome. RNA, at about 0.45 to 1 ug, was reverse transcribed with random hexamers. MiXCR was run by TCRdb on the immunoSEQ multiplex PCR reads, yielding one entry per CDR3 protein. The table lists roughly 150,000 distinct CDR3 sequences, around 95% of them singletons. In germline, CDR1 is SQVTM, CDR2 ANQGSEA. The V gene end was trimmed by 4 bases and the J gene end by 1 base; junction bases not matched to a gene: 8. The CDR3 length is 16 residues. Material for sequencing was CD8+ T cells from PBMCs. This rearrangement joins TRBV29-1 to TRBJ2-3, with 10 bases that match TRBD1. The sequence was obtained from a human donor with multiple sclerosis. DNA for the CDR3: TGCAGCGTTGGACAGGGGGCTCGGCGGGGCACAGATACGCAGTATTTT. Translating it yields CSVGQGARRGTDTQYF.